The 20 T cell receptor beta chains below were found in one sample sequenced in a study of blood T cells in healthy people across ages. Combining a sample-barcoded 5' primer with a J-beta primer mix, a second PCR ran for 7 to 11 cycles. TCRdb re-derived calls from the 5' RACE reads in MiXCR, one entry per CDR3 protein. The data hold 600,000 to 650,000 distinct CDR3 sequences, with under 70% observed a single time. The sequencing input was blood. These receptors all come from a man aged 55-75 years in good health.

This clonotype was picked up a small number of times. The chain employs TRBV20-1 and TRBJ2-5; D gene uncertain. The CDR3 is 14 amino acids. With 1 base removed from V and 2 bases from J, the gap between germline ends came to 11 bases. The germline V gene encodes CDR1 DFQATT and CDR2 SNEGSKA (reference sequence). The CDR3 is CSARADGAQETQYF. The CDR3 DNA reads as TGCAGTGCTAGAGCGGACGGAGCACAAGAGACCCAGTACTTC.

The chain joins TRBV18 to TRBJ1-2, with a possible D match to TRBD1 (5 bases). The CDR3 runs 14 residues. Germline values: CDR1 KGHSH, CDR2 LQKENI. V was pared by 0 bases and J by 4 bases, with 9 bases between. The CDR3 protein is CASSPPDGAYGYTF. The CDR3 DNA follows: TGTGCCAGCTCACCACCAGACGGGGCCTATGGCTACACCTTC.

V and J are TRBV24-1 and TRBJ1-2; weak D call: TRBD1 (5 bases). The ends were cut back, 3 bases at V and 6 bases at J, with 19 bases in the middle. This CDR3 region has 16 residues. Germline CDR1 KGHDR, CDR2 SFDVKD. The CDR3: CATSDPRGEGRNGYTF. CDR3 sequence (DNA): TGTGCCACCAGTGATCCCCGTGGGGAGGGGCGGAATGGCTACACCTTC.

This clonotype was counted between two and nine times. The CDR3 is CASSVMYNEQFF. The CDR3 DNA is TGTGCCAGCAGTGTGATGTACAATGAGCAGTTCTTC. V usage is TRBV2 and J usage is TRBJ2-1; no clear D gene. The V gene lost 4 bases and the J gene lost 4 bases, with 5 bases spanning the gap. CDR1 is SNHLY, CDR2 FYNNEI, per germline. The CDR3 sequence is 12 residues long.

This chain connects TRBV7-2 to TRBJ2-7; 10 bases map to TRBD2. Looked up from germline, CDR1 is SGHTA and CDR2 is FQGNSA. This CDR3 has 15 residues. With 2 bases clipped from V and 4 bases from J, the junction kept 5 bases outside the gene matches. In nucleotides, the CDR3 is TGTGCCAGCAGCTTATTCCCTAGCGGGGGTTACGAGCAGTACTTC. This encodes CASSLFPSGGYEQYF.

The chain couples TRBV5-1 to TRBJ2-7, with a weak D call TRBD1 (6 bases). Germline CDR1 and CDR2: SGHRS and YFSETQ. The CDR3 is 16 amino acids. V was cut by 2 bases and J by 3 bases, with 18 bases left in between. CDR3 coding DNA: TGCGCCAGCAGCTTCAGCGGACAGACCCAAATCTACGAGCAGTACTTC. It codes for CASSFSGQTQIYEQYF. Full variable domain (missing parts from reference TRBV5-1 and TRBJ2-7): KAGVTQTPRYLIKTRGQQVTLSCSPISGHRSVSWYQQTPGQGLQFLFEYFSETQRNKGNFPGRFSGRQFSNSRSEMNVSTLELGDSALYLCASSFSGQTQIYEQYFGPGTRLTVT.

The chain combines TRBV7-9 with TRBJ1-4, with 8 bases that match TRBD1. V lost 4 bases and J lost 0; bases outside the gene matches: 7. Per the germline V gene, CDR1 is SEHNR and CDR2 is FQNEAQ (reference sequence). The CDR3 is 17 residues long. Here the CDR3 reads CASSSAGGGATNEKLFF. Written as DNA, the CDR3 is TGTGCCAGCAGCTCCGCAGGGGGCGGCGCAACTAATGAAAAACTGTTTTTT.

The DNA of the CDR3 is TGTGCCAGCAGCCGGGCCTTCGAGCGACAAGAGACCCAGTACTTC. This gives the protein CASSRAFERQETQYF. J is TRBJ2-5 and V is TRBV7-2; D is unresolved. CDR3 length: 15 amino acids. Trimming removed 5 bases from V and 2 bases from J, with 15 bases in between. Germline V gene sequence: CDR1 SGHTA, CDR2 FQGNSA.

This clonotype was recorded once. The V gene is TRBV5-1, the J gene TRBJ2-1; D call uncertain. The CDR3 covers 15 residues. V gave up 0 bases and J gave up 0 bases, with 7 bases separating them. The germline V gene has CDR1 SGHRS and CDR2 YFSETQ. CDR3 protein: CASSLVSASYNEQFF. The DNA for the CDR3 is TGCGCCAGCAGCTTGGTATCTGCCTCCTACAATGAGCAGTTCTTC. Complete variable domain (other parts from reference TRBV5-1 and TRBJ2-1): KAGVTQTPRYLIKTRGQQVTLSCSPISGHRSVSWYQQTPGQGLQFLFEYFSETQRNKGNFPGRFSGRQFSNSRSEMNVSTLELGDSALYLCASSLVSASYNEQFFGPGTRLTVL.

Turning to this clonotype: The junction shows a germline mismatch at one end, possibly a read error. The J gene is TRBJ2-3, the V gene TRBV12-3 or TRBV12-4, with D perhaps being TRBD1 or TRBD2 (5 bases each). The CDR3 is made up of 16 amino acids. In DNA, the CDR3 is TGTGCCAACAGTTTAAGCGGCAGGGCCTCTACAGATACGCAGTATTTT. Protein sequence: CANSLSGRASTDTQYF.

In its sample, this clonotype was seen once. The chain has TRBV6-5 and TRBJ2-4; no clear D. The germline gives CDR1 MNHEY, CDR2 SVGAGI. This CDR3 spans 14 amino acids. V lost 5 bases and J 0 bases, leaving 8 bases between the germline ends. CDR3 residues: CASSPLSAKNIQYF. The CDR3 DNA reads TGTGCCAGCAGTCCTCTATCAGCCAAAAACATTCAGTACTTC.

The chain has TRBV12-3 or TRBV12-4 and TRBJ1-2, with a weak D call TRBD1 (5 bases). The CDR3 loop spans 16 amino acids. Trimming stripped 2 bases from V and 0 bases from J, with 13 bases between. In DNA, the CDR3 is TGTGCCAGCAGTTTAAGGGGATACCGAGCTAACTATGGCTACACCTTC. Its protein product is CASSLRGYRANYGYTF.

This chain uses TRBV3-1 with TRBJ2-6; D ambiguous. This CDR3 is built from 16 residues. V was cut by 4 bases and J by 0 bases, with 10 bases left in between. Germline CDR1 is LGHDT and CDR2 is YNNKEL (reference sequence). The CDR3 DNA reads TGTGCCAGCAGCCTATTAAGGACCTCTGGGGCCAACGTCCTGACTTTC. Translation gives CASSLLRTSGANVLTF.

This clonotype was seen more than once but under ten times. The chain carries TRBV10-3 and TRBJ1-2; D is perhaps TRBD1 (5 bases). The CDR3 is 15 amino acids. CDR1 ENHRY and CDR2 SYGVKD come from the germline V gene. V was trimmed by 0 bases and J by 1 base, leaving 9 bases between them. Here the CDR3 DNA reads TGTGCCATCAGTGAGTCTGCGGGGGTTAACTATGGCTACACCTTC. Its translation: CAISESAGVNYGYTF.

A note on this clonotype: The junction departs from the called germline gene at one end, perhaps through a read error. V and J are TRBV12-3 or TRBV12-4 and TRBJ2-7; TRBD2 matches at 9 bases. The CDR3 totals 15 residues. Here the CDR3 DNA reads TGTGCCAGCAGTTTCGAGCGGGAGGCATCCTACGAGCAGTGCTTC. Its translation is CASSFEREASYEQCF.

V is TRBV3-1 and J is TRBJ1-6; D gene ambiguous. Germline V gene lookup returns CDR1 LGHDT and CDR2 YNNKEL (reference sequence). The CDR3 sequence is 11 residues long. With 0 bases removed from V and 16 bases from J, the gap between germline ends came to 7 bases. The CDR3 DNA is TGTGCCAGCAGCCAAGAGAAGGAGCTCCACTTT. This gives the protein CASSQEKELHF.

This clonotype has ten or more counts. This rearrangement joins TRBV24-1 to TRBJ1-2; D gene ambiguous. The CDR3 totals 13 residues. V was pared by 2 bases and J by 6 bases, with 9 bases between. CDR1 KGHDR and CDR2 SFDVKD come from the germline V gene. CDR3 nucleotide sequence: TGTGCCACCAGTGATTCGGAATTCGATGGCTACACCTTC. Its translation is CATSDSEFDGYTF.

V usage is TRBV7-2 and J usage is TRBJ1-5, with 10 nucleotides matching TRBD1. Trimming took 3 bases from V and 4 from J; bases not matched to a gene: 9. This CDR3 has 17 amino acids. Germline V gene data show CDR1 as SGHTA and CDR2 as FQGNSA. CDR3 in amino acids: CASSFSGDRGGNQPQHF. The CDR3 region has the DNA TGTGCCAGCAGCTTTAGCGGGGACAGGGGTGGGAATCAGCCCCAGCATTTT.

V and J are TRBV20-1 and TRBJ2-1, with D maybe TRBD2 (7 bases). Trimming removed 0 bases from V and 8 bases from J, with 17 bases in between. The CDR3 runs to 15 residues. Germline-derived CDR1 and CDR2 are DFQATT and SNEGSKA (reference sequence). CDR3 sequence: CSARDHGGGGDEQFF. The DNA for the CDR3 is TGCAGTGCTAGAGATCATGGGGGGGGCGGTGATGAGCAGTTCTTC.

The J gene is TRBJ1-5, the V gene TRBV5-1; D ambiguous. Trimming left V 1 base short and J 4 bases short, with 9 bases between. Germline CDR1 reads SGHRS; CDR2 reads YFSETQ. This CDR3 is 14 amino acids long. CDR3 residues: CASSLNSDNQPQHF. For the CDR3, the DNA is TGCGCCAGCAGCTTGAATTCTGATAATCAGCCCCAGCATTTT.